This TCR beta chain was recorded in a study of CXCR3-negative and CXCR3-positive naive CD8 T cells. 5' RACE with UMI labels generated the TRB cDNA libraries. TCRdb reprocessed the 5' RACE reads, keeping one entry per CDR3 protein, no DNA. The sample features approximately 90,000 distinct CDR3 sequences, with 0.5% to 0.6% in its top ten. Note on this clonotype: Its antigen is not known.

Whole-study results and caveats: Fresh PBMCs served for most assays, and CXCR3 expression fell partially after cryopreservation. Researchers report that CXCR3-positive naive cells carry more hydrophobic TRB CDR3s than CXCR3-negative naive cells.

The CDR3 has 13 amino acids. CDR1 is LNHDA, CDR2 SQIVND, per germline (reference sequence). This rearrangement joins TRBV19 to TRBJ1-1; the D call of TRBD1 rests on TCRdb alone, since no DNA is present to check it. Specimen: naive CXCR3+ CD8+ T cells from blood. Subset here: CD45RO-CCR7+CD27+CD95- naive CD8+ T cells expressing CXCR3 (TNR3+). This clonotype was obtained from a human donor in good health. Some clones in this sample may be carry-over from other donors' samples. CDR3 amino acids: CATKDREDTEAFF.